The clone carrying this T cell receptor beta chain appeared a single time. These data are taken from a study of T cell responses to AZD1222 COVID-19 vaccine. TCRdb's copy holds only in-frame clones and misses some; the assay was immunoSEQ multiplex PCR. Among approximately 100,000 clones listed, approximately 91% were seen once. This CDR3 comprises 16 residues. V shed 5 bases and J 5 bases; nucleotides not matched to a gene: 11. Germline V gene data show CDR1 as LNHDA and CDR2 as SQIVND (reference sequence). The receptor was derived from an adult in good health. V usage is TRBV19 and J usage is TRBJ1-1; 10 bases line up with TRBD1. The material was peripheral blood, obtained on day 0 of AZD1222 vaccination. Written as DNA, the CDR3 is TGTGCCAGTAGTTTACGGACAGGGGGGAGTGGGACTGAAGCTTTCTTT. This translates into CASSLRTGGSGTEAFF.